The 8 T cell receptor beta chains in this list originate from one sample, sequenced in a study of blood T cell repertoires in COVID-19 (dated by TCRdb to about 2020). Libraries were made using the immunoSEQ multiplex PCR assay. TCRdb mirrors the immuneACCESS table, restricted to in-frame sequences. Some clones are absent from its copies; in checked studies, under half trace to an unresolved V gene, and the reason for the others is unknown. This sample has about 260,000 clones in its table, and about 87% of those were observed once. The ten most abundant clones make up about 1.6% of the sample. Material: peripheral blood. The receptor source for this set is a woman aged 40-49 years who had recovered from COVID-19.

Remarks on this clone: Germline and junction disagree at one end, which may indicate a read error. This chain uses TRBV30 with TRBJ2-7; D is undetermined. This CDR3 is built from 12 residues. Germline V CDR1 and CDR2: GTSNPN, SVGIG (reference sequence). CDR3 nucleotide sequence: TGTGCCTGGAGTGTCGGTTCCTTCGAGCAGTACTTC. Protein product: CAWSVGSFEQYF.

The rearrangement links TRBV30 to TRBJ1-1; 11 bases agree with TRBD1. This CDR3 spans 16 amino acids. The germline V gene encodes CDR1 GTSNPN and CDR2 SVGIG (reference sequence). V trimming: 3 bases; J trimming: 2 bases; junction bases outside the gene matches: 8. The DNA of the CDR3 is TGTGCCTGGAGCCCCAGGGACAGGGGGGGAAACACTGAAGCTTTCTTT. Its protein product is CAWSPRDRGGNTEAFF.

The chain couples TRBV23-1 to TRBJ2-7; possibly TRBD1 for D (7 bases). TRBV23-1 is an ORF, and what it does is uncertain. Trimming removed 0 bases from V and 2 bases from J, with 26 bases in between. The CDR3 spans 20 residues. The CDR3 coding sequence is TGCGCCAGCAGTCAATCGGGGGGACAGAACTATCTTGAGCCCACCTACGAGCAGTACTTC. Its protein is CASSQSGGQNYLEPTYEQYF.

This clone was seen a single time. This rearrangement joins TRBV15 to TRBJ1-1, with TRBD1 matching over 11 bases. CDR1 LNHNV and CDR2 YYDKDF come from the germline V gene (reference sequence). The CDR3 extends over 16 amino acids. V trimming: 1 base; J trimming: 0 bases; junction bases outside the gene matches: 1. The CDR3 reads CATSRGTGGMNTEAFF. CDR3 in DNA: TGTGCCACCAGCAGAGGGACAGGGGGCATGAACACTGAAGCTTTCTTT.

The chain combines TRBV6-5 with TRBJ2-7; the D gene is possibly TRBD2 (5 bases). The CDR3 has 13 residues. The V end was cut by 6 bases, the J end by 4 bases, with 13 bases between. Germline V gene sequence: CDR1 MNHEY, CDR2 SVGAGI. The CDR3 sequence: CASRDPGSYEQYF. The CDR3 DNA reads TGTGCCAGCAGGGACCCGGGGTCATACGAGCAGTACTTC.

The V call is TRBV19, the J call TRBJ1-1; D possibly corresponds to TRBD1 (6 bases). Trimming took 6 bases from V and 4 from J, leaving 18 bases between them. Germline V CDR1 and CDR2: LNHDA, SQIVND (reference sequence). The CDR3 runs 15 residues. The chain's CDR3 is CASSTSGVVGTEAFF. CDR3 sequence (DNA): TGTGCCAGTAGCACCTCAGGGGTCGTCGGCACTGAAGCTTTCTTT.

V is TRBV11-2 and J is TRBJ2-2; weak D call: TRBD2 (5 bases). Germline assignment: CDR1 SGHAT and CDR2 FQNNGV. V dropped 5 bases and J dropped 1 base, with 14 bases sitting between them. The CDR3 runs to 16 residues. As DNA, the CDR3 is TGTGCCAGCAGCCCCCTTTCCGGGGAGAACACCGGGGAGCTGTTTTTT. Translated, it gives CASSPLSGENTGELFF.

The chain carries TRBV5-4 and TRBJ2-1; 10 nucleotides match TRBD2. The J segment lost 1 base and the V segment lost 4 bases, leaving 5 bases of the junction unmatched. The V gene's germline CDR1 is SGHNT and CDR2 YYREEE (reference sequence). This CDR3 is 16 amino acids long. The CDR3: CASSPSGGGSYNEQFF. CDR3 in DNA: TGTGCCAGCAGCCCTAGCGGGGGTGGATCCTACAATGAGCAGTTCTTC.